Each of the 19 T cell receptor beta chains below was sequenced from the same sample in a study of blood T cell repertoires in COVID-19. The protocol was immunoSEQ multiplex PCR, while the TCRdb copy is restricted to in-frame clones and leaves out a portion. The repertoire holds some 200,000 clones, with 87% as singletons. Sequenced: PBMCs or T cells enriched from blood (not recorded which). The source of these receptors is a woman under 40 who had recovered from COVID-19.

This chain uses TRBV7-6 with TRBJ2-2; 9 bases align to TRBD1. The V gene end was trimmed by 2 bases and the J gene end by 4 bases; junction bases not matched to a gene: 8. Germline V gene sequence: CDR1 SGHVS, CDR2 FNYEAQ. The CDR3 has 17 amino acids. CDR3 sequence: CASSLTTTGGITGELFF. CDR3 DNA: TGTGCCAGCAGCTTAACTACGACAGGGGGGATCACCGGGGAGCTGTTTTTT.

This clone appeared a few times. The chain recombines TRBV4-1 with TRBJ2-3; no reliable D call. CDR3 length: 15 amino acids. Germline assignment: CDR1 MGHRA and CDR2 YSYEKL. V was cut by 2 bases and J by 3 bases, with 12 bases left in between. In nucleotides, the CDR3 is TGCGCCAGCAGCCAAAACTTAGCCGGAACAGATACGCAGTATTTT. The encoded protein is CASSQNLAGTDTQYF.

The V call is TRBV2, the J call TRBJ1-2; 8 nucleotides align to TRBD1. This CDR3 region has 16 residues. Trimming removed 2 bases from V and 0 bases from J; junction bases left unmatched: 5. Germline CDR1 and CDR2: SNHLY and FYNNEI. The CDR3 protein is CASSENRGTSNYGYTF. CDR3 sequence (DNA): TGTGCCAGCAGTGAAAACAGGGGGACCTCTAACTATGGCTACACCTTC.

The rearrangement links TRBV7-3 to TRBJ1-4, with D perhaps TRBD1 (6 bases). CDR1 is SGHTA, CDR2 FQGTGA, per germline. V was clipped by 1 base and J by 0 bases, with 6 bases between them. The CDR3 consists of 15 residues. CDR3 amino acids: CASSLKGATNEKLFF. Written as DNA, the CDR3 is TGTGCCAGCAGCTTAAAGGGGGCAACTAATGAAAAACTGTTTTTT.

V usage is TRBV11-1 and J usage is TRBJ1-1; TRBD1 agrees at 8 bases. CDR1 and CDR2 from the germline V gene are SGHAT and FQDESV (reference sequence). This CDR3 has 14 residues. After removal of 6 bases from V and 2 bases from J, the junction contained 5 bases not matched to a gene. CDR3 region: CASSYGQGNTEAFF. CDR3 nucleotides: TGTGCCAGCAGTTACGGACAGGGAAACACTGAAGCTTTCTTT.

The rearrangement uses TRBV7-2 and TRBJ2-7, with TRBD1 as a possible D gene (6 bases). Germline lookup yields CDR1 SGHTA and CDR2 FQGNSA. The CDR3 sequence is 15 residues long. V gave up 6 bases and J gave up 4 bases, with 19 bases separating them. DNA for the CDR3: TGTGCCAGCAGTTCCGGGACAAGGACGTCTTACGAGCAGTACTTC. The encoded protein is CASSSGTRTSYEQYF. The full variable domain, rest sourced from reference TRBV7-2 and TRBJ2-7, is GAGVSQSPSNKVTEKGKDVELRCDPISGHTALYWYRQSLGQGLEFLIYFQGNSAPDKSGLPSDRFSAERTGGSVSTLTIQRTQQEDSAVYLCASSSGTRTSYEQYFGPGTRLTVT.

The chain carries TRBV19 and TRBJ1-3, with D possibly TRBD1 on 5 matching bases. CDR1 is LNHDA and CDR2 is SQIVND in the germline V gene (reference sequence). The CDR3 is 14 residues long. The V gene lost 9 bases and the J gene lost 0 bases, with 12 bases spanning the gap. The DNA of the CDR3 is TGTGCCAGCCAGACAGCGAGCTCTGGAAACACCATATATTTT. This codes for CASQTASSGNTIYF.

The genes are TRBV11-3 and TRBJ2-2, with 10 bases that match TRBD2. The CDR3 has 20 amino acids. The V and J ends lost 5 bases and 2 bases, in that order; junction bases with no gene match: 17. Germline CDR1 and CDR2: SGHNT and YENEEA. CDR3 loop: CASSPRTSGLSYYNTGELFF. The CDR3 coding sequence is TGTGCCAGCAGCCCCCGGACTAGCGGACTTTCATATTATAACACCGGGGAGCTGTTTTTT.

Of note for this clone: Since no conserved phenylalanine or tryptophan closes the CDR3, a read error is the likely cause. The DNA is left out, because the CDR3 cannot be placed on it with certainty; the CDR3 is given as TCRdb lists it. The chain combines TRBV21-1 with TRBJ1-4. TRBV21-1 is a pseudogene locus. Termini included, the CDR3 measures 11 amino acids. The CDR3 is CASSQGGGLGL.

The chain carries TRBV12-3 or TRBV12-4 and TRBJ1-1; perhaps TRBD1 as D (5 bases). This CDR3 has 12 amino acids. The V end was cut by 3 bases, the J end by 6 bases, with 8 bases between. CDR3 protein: CASSFARAEAFF. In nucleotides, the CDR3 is TGTGCCAGCAGTTTTGCCAGGGCTGAAGCTTTCTTT.

Here the CDR3 DNA reads TGTGCCAGCAGCGCCAGGGTAATGAACACTGAAGCTTTCTTT. This encodes CASSARVMNTEAFF. The gene calls are TRBV11-1 and TRBJ1-1; TRBD1 is a possible D gene (5 bases). The CDR3 is made up of 14 amino acids. CDR1 and CDR2 (germline): SGHAT, FQDESV (reference sequence). V was trimmed by 5 bases and J by 0 bases, leaving 10 bases between them.

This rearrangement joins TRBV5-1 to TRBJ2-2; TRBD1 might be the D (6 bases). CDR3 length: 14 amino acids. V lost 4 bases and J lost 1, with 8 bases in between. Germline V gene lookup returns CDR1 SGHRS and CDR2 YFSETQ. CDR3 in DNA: TGCGCCAGCAGCACGACAGGGAACACCGGGGAGCTGTTTTTT. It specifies CASSTTGNTGELFF.

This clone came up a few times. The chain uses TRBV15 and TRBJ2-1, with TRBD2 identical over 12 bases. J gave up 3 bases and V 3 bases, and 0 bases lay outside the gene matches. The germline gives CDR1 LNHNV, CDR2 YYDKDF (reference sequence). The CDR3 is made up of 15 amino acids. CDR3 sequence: CATSRTSGSYNEQFF. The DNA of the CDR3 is TGTGCCACCAGCAGGACTAGCGGGAGCTACAATGAGCAGTTCTTC.

CDR3 in DNA: TGTGCCAGTAGTCGAGGTAGGAACACTGAAGCTTTCTTT. Protein product: CASSRGRNTEAFF. This chain links TRBV19 with TRBJ1-1; D remains unclear. Per germline, CDR1 LNHDA and CDR2 SQIVND (reference sequence). Trimming stripped 5 bases from V and 1 base from J, with 8 bases between. The CDR3 is made up of 13 amino acids.

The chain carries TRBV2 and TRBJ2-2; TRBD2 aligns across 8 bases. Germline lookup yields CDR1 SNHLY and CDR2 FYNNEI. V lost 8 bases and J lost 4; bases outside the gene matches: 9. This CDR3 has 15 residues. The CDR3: CASSPLRGGTGELFF. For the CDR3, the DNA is TGTGCCAGCTCACCCCTCCGGGGGGGCACCGGGGAGCTGTTTTTT.

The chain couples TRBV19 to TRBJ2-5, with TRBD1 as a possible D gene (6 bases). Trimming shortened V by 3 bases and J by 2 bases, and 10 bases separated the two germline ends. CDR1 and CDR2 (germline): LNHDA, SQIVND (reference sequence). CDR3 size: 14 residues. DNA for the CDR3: TGTGCCAGTAGTATTGGGGACAAGCAAGAGACCCAGTACTTC. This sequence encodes CASSIGDKQETQYF. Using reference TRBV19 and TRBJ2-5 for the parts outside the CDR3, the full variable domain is DGGITQSPKYLFRKEGQNVTLSCEQNLNHDAMYWYRQDPGQGLRLIYYSQIVNDFQKGDIAEGYSVSREKKESFPLTVTSAQKNPTAFYLCASSIGDKQETQYFGPGTRLLVL.

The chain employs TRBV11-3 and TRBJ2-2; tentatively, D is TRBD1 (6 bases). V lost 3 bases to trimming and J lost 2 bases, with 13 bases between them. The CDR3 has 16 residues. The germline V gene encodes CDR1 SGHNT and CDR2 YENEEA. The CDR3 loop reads CASSFSGTTNTGELFF. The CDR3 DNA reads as TGTGCCAGCAGCTTCTCCGGGACAACCAACACCGGGGAGCTGTTTTTT.

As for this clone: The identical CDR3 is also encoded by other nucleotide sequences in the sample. CDR3 coding DNA: TGTGCCAGCAGCTTATCCAGAAACTCCTACGAGCAGTACTTC. Translation gives CASSLSRNSYEQYF. The rearrangement uses TRBV11-3 and TRBJ2-7; D is unresolved. This CDR3 is 14 amino acids long. Germline CDR1 SGHNT, CDR2 YENEEA. The germline V and J ends were trimmed by 2 bases and 0 bases, with 8 bases remaining between them.

In DNA form, the CDR3 reads TGTGCCAGTAGTATATCGGGCCGGGGTGGCTCACCCCTCCACTTT. It is translated as CASSISGRGGSPLHF. The rearrangement links TRBV19 to TRBJ1-6, with D unclear. The germline V and J ends were trimmed by 2 bases and 10 bases, with 15 bases remaining between them. This CDR3 is 15 amino acids long. Per the germline V gene, CDR1 is LNHDA and CDR2 is SQIVND (reference sequence). Using reference TRBV19 and TRBJ1-6 for the parts outside the CDR3, the full variable domain is DGGITQSPKYLFRKEGQNVTLSCEQNLNHDAMYWYRQDPGQGLRLIYYSQIVNDFQKGDIAEGYSVSREKKESFPLTVTSAQKNPTAFYLCASSISGRGGSPLHFGNGTRLTVT.